This T cell receptor (beta chain) emerged from a study of control samples from healthy donors and cancer patients. Assay used: immunoSEQ multiplex PCR; TCRdb lists only in-frame clones, some missing. The sample yields some 120,000 clones, about 95% seen once. Trimming took 0 bases from V and 2 from J, leaving 8 bases between them. The CDR3 sequence is 14 residues long. The germline V gene has CDR1 SGHNT and CDR2 YYREEE (reference sequence). The V and J genes are TRBV5-4 and TRBJ1-2; D is undetermined. This receptor was obtained from a young man in good health. Sequenced input: blood. CDR3: CASSLAGGNYGYTF. The CDR3 bases are TGTGCCAGCAGCTTGGCAGGCGGAAACTATGGCTACACCTTC.